This T cell receptor beta chain is from a study of cytomegalovirus exposure and HLA in healthy donors. At sampling all donors were nominally healthy, likely with unrecorded immune exposures. The PCR contained 60 Vbeta and 13 Jbeta primers. How the authors handled the data: It was a later analysis that counted approximately 81 million unique TCR beta chains, of which about 10 million were shared. The protocol was immunoSEQ multiplex PCR, while the TCRdb copy is restricted to in-frame clones and leaves out a portion. V and J calls plus clone size are reproduced from that table; the DNA served to infer D and trimming. Among some 140,000 clones listed, around 79% were seen once. Sequencing was done on a sample of PBMCs. The TCR sequence derives from a man aged 18 to 30 in good health and CMV-seronegative.

The CDR3 DNA is TGTGCCAGCACCGCAGGACATGCCCGGCGGACCGGGGAGCTGTTTTTT. It yields the protein CASTAGHARRTGELFF. The chain joins TRBV6-6 to TRBJ2-2; weak D call: TRBD1 (5 bases). Trimming left V 7 bases short and J 5 bases short, with 20 bases between. Germline values: CDR1 MNHNY, CDR2 SVGAGI (reference sequence). This CDR3 has 16 residues.